Included here is one T cell receptor beta chain sequence, with context. The sample is drawn from a study of blood T cell repertoires in COVID-19. Per the original methods: The assay estimated nucleated cells by amplifying reference gene primers. Repertoires were generated with immunoSEQ multiplex PCR, while TCRdb's copy carries only in-frame clones and drops some. The V and J calls and the clone size are those of that table, but D and trimming were determined from the DNA. In the table there are roughly 250,000 clones, approximately 83% of which are singletons. The CDR3 runs 16 residues. After removal of 0 bases from V and 3 bases from J, the junction contained 3 bases not matched to a gene. Germline values: CDR1 GTSNPN, CDR2 SVGIG (reference sequence).

The sequenced sample was peripheral blood. This clonotype was sampled from a man aged 50-60 years with active or convalescent COVID-19. The chain combines TRBV30 with TRBJ2-3, with 13 bases aligning to TRBD2. CDR3 protein: CAWSVQTSGGTDTQYF. The CDR3 DNA reads TGTGCCTGGAGTGTACAGACTAGCGGGGGGACAGATACGCAGTATTTT.